The source of this TCR beta chain is a study of CD8 T cells in ankylosing spondylitis. TCRdb recomputed calls from the 5' RACE reads with MiXCR, one row per CDR3 protein. The table lists 250,000 to 300,000 distinct CDR3 sequences, around 18% of them singletons. V was cut by 4 bases and J by 0 bases, with 12 bases left in between. The germline gives CDR1 SGDLS, CDR2 YYNGEE. The CDR3 runs 15 residues. The sequence was obtained from a male donor with ankylosing spondylitis or in good health (not recorded which). The chain links TRBV9 to TRBJ2-3; a possible D gene is TRBD1 (5 bases). The sample comprised blood, either unsorted or a sorted T cell fraction (not recorded which). CDR3 region: CASSPSGHSTDTQYF. The CDR3, as DNA: TGTGCCAGCAGCCCGTCAGGGCACAGCACAGATACGCAGTATTTT.